Following are 21 T cell receptor beta chains from one sample sequenced in a study of Ad26.COV2.S vaccination and SARS-CoV-2 variants. The treatment was: around 19 received Ad26.COV2.S at low or high dose, single or two shots; about five received placebo; per-sample allocation not given. On day 63 after the first injection, vaccine and placebo recipients gave samples. Clones were read by immunoSEQ multiplex PCR, and TCRdb kept only the in-frame ones, dropping some. This table has some 370,000 clones, roughly 80% appearing once. The sequenced sample was peripheral blood, obtained in a trial of Ad26.COV2.S vaccine versus placebo. These receptors were obtained from a person aged 18-65 years who received the Ad26.COV2.S COVID-19 vaccine or a placebo.

The chain combines TRBV7-9 with TRBJ1-6; D remains ambiguous. The V gene lost 4 bases and the J gene lost 13 bases, with 20 bases spanning the gap. This CDR3 has 15 amino acids. CDR1 and CDR2 (germline): SEHNR, FQNEAQ (reference sequence). The CDR3 region is CASSWGAGGFFPLHF. The CDR3 nucleotides read TGTGCCAGCAGCTGGGGTGCGGGAGGATTTTTTCCCCTCCACTTT. The full variable domain, with the rest looked up from reference TRBV7-9 and TRBJ1-6, is DTGVSQNPRHKITKRGQNVTFRCDPISEHNRLYWYRQTLGQGPEFLTYFQNEAQLEKSRLLSDRFSAERPKGSFSTLEIQRTEQGDSAMYLCASSWGAGGFFPLHFGNGTRLTVT.

This chain joins TRBV5-6 and TRBJ1-5; the match to TRBD1 covers 8 bases. Germline V gives CDR1 SGHDT, CDR2 YYEEEE. Trimming cost V 2 bases and J 4 bases; bases outside gene matches: 8. This CDR3 spans 16 amino acids. The CDR3 DNA follows: TGTGCCAGCAGCTTTAGGCGAAACAGGGGGAATCAGCCCCAGCATTTT. This codes for CASSFRRNRGNQPQHF. The entire variable domain, with the rest obtained from reference TRBV5-6 and TRBJ1-5, is as follows: DAGVTQSPTHLIKTRGQQVTLRCSPKSGHDTVSWYQQALGQGPQFIFQYYEEEERQRGNFPDRFSGHQFPNYSSELNVNALLLGDSALYLCASSFRRNRGNQPQHFGDGTRLSIL.

The rearrangement joins TRBV4-2 to TRBJ1-5; D remains ambiguous. The CDR3 consists of 11 residues. CDR1 is LGHNA, CDR2 YNFKEQ, per germline. Trimming removed 8 bases at V and 7 bases at J, with 9 bases between. The CDR3 sequence: CASLPEQPQHF. The CDR3 region has the DNA TGTGCCAGCCTCCCAGAACAGCCCCAGCATTTT.

The chain couples TRBV9 to TRBJ2-1; the match to TRBD2 covers 7 bases. Germline trimming cut 3 bases from V and 5 bases from J; bases unmatched to any gene: 11. Germline V gives CDR1 SGDLS, CDR2 YYNGEE. The CDR3 is 16 residues long. The CDR3 region is CASSAQLAFVDNEQFF. The CDR3 DNA sequence: TGTGCCAGCAGCGCCCAACTAGCGTTTGTTGACAATGAGCAGTTCTTC.

The chain is built from TRBV24-1 and TRBJ2-7; D is unresolved. The CDR3 covers 13 residues. From germline, CDR1 is KGHDR and CDR2 SFDVKD. Trimming pared 5 bases from V and 3 bases from J, leaving 10 bases between. Here the CDR3 reads CATSVGSGYEQYF. CDR3 DNA sequence: TGTGCCACCAGTGTGGGGTCGGGCTACGAGCAGTACTTC.

The chain employs TRBV10-3 and TRBJ1-6, with unresolved D. The V gene lost 2 bases and the J gene lost 18 bases, with 14 bases spanning the gap. Germline V lookup: CDR1 ENHRY, CDR2 SYGVKD. CDR3 size: 12 residues. The CDR3 sequence is CAISEDGFNPHF. DNA of the CDR3: TGTGCCATCAGTGAGGACGGGTTCAATCCCCACTTT.

The chain recombines TRBV7-8 with TRBJ1-6, with a weak D call TRBD1 (5 bases). This CDR3 contains 16 residues. From germline, CDR1 is SGHVS and CDR2 FQNEAQ. V gave up 2 bases and J gave up 9 bases, with 17 bases separating them. The CDR3 DNA sequence: TGTGCCAGCAGCTTAAGGGACCTACTCGACCGTTCACCCCTCCACTTT. The encoded protein is CASSLRDLLDRSPLHF.

V gene TRBV29-1 combines with J gene TRBJ2-2, with a weak D call TRBD2 (5 bases). Germline CDR1 reads SQVTM; CDR2 reads ANQGSEA. V was trimmed by 5 bases and J by 7 bases, leaving 11 bases between them. The CDR3 sequence is 12 residues long. CDR3 nucleotides: TGCAGCGTTCGAGGGAAAGACGGGGAGCTGTTTTTT. Translating it yields CSVRGKDGELFF.

The genes are TRBV6-5 and TRBJ2-2; TRBD1 agrees at 9 bases. Germline CDR1 MNHEY, CDR2 SVGAGI. The V and J ends lost 6 bases and 8 bases, in that order; junction bases with no gene match: 10. The CDR3 totals 15 residues. The CDR3 coding sequence is TGTGCCAGCAGCGACAGGGGGGCGGTGTCAGGGGAGCTGTTTTTT. This encodes CASSDRGAVSGELFF.

The chain combines TRBV11-3 with TRBJ2-1; 9 nucleotides match TRBD1. From germline, CDR1 is SGHNT and CDR2 YENEEA. This CDR3 spans 15 amino acids. Trimming cost V 6 bases and J 7 bases; bases outside gene matches: 10. DNA of the CDR3: TGTGCCAGCAGTACAAGGGGACAGGGTCAGAATGAGCAGTTCTTC. It encodes CASSTRGQGQNEQFF.

The chain employs TRBV3-1 (or the pseudogene TRBV3-2) and TRBJ1-1; 7 nucleotides match TRBD1. J was trimmed by 4 bases and V by 2 bases; bases with no gene match: 7. This CDR3 is 15 amino acids long. Germline CDR1 is LGHDT and CDR2 is YNNKEL (reference sequence). The CDR3 DNA reads TGTGCCAGCAGCCAACTCGACAGGGTGGGCACTGAAGCTTTCTTT. It translates to CASSQLDRVGTEAFF.

This sequence joins TRBV6-1 and TRBJ2-7, with 8 bases matching TRBD2. The CDR3 totals 17 residues. With V trimmed by 3 bases and J by 0 bases, 10 bases remained unmatched. Looked up from germline, CDR1 is MNHNS and CDR2 is SASEGT. The DNA of the CDR3 is TGTGCCAGCAGTGACCAACATCCGGGGGGGGACTCCTACGAGCAGTACTTC. Its translation: CASSDQHPGGDSYEQYF.

This chain connects TRBV5-1 to TRBJ2-6; TRBD2 is a possible D gene (5 bases). The CDR3 is made up of 15 amino acids. V lost 0 bases to trimming and J lost 8 bases, with 12 bases between them. Germline assignment: CDR1 SGHRS and CDR2 YFSETQ. The CDR3 sequence: CASSLGGLLTNVLTF. CDR3 DNA: TGCGCCAGCAGCTTGGGAGGGCTTCTGACCAACGTCCTGACTTTC.

The J gene is TRBJ1-1, the V gene TRBV2; D is ambiguous. CDR3 length: 14 residues. With 7 bases removed from V and 0 bases from J, the gap between germline ends came to 12 bases. The germline gives CDR1 SNHLY, CDR2 FYNNEI. The CDR3 here is CASKVPGLNTEAFF. CDR3 coding DNA: TGTGCCAGCAAGGTTCCGGGATTGAACACTGAAGCTTTCTTT.

The gene calls are TRBV7-6 and TRBJ2-5; a possible D gene is TRBD1 (5 bases). Germline values: CDR1 SGHVS, CDR2 FNYEAQ. CDR3 length equals 15 residues. Trimming removed 5 bases at V and 4 bases at J, with 17 bases between. The CDR3 reads CASSRLQGAGETQYF. DNA of the CDR3: TGTGCCAGCAGCCGCCTCCAAGGGGCCGGAGAGACCCAGTACTTC.

The chain recombines TRBV4-3 with TRBJ1-4; the D gene is possibly TRBD1 (5 bases). The V end was cut by 4 bases, the J end by 7 bases, with 10 bases between. The CDR3 contains 13 residues. CDR1 and CDR2 (germline): LGHNA, YSLEER. The CDR3 nucleotides read TGCGCCAGCAGCCGTCAAGGGGCTGAAAAACTGTTTTTT. Residues: CASSRQGAEKLFF.

Only a few counts were recorded for this clone. The same CDR3 is also encoded by other DNA sequences in this sample. The chain links TRBV18 to TRBJ1-1; 8 bases are a match to TRBD1. From germline, CDR1 is KGHSH and CDR2 LQKENI. The V and J ends lost 6 bases and 4 bases, in that order; junction bases with no gene match: 4. The length of the CDR3 is 13 residues. DNA for the CDR3: TGTGCCAGCTCGTCGACAGGGGTCACTGAAGCTTTCTTT. Translating it yields CASSSTGVTEAFF. The whole variable domain, filled in from reference TRBV18 and TRBJ1-1, reads NAGVMQNPRHLVRRRGQEARLRCSPMKGHSHVYWYRQLPEEGLKFMVYLQKENIIDESGMPKERFSAEFPKEGPSILRIQQVVRGDSAAYFCASSSTGVTEAFFGQGTRLTVV.

This chain connects TRBV5-4 to TRBJ2-5, with 9 bases aligning to TRBD2. V gave up 3 bases and J gave up 6 bases; unmatched junction bases: 6. The V gene's germline CDR1 is SGHNT and CDR2 YYREEE (reference sequence). The CDR3 contains 14 residues. CDR3 coding DNA: TGTGCCAGCAGCTCCGGGACTAGCTTCCAGACCCAGTACTTC. Residues: CASSSGTSFQTQYF.

CDR3 residues: CASSPSPRVQPQHF. The DNA for the CDR3 is TGTGCCAGTAGTCCTAGTCCAAGGGTTCAGCCCCAGCATTTT. The rearrangement uses TRBV19 and TRBJ1-5; D uncertain. Germline assignment: CDR1 LNHDA and CDR2 SQIVND (reference sequence). V lost 5 bases to trimming and J lost 6 bases, with 14 bases between them. The CDR3 extends over 14 amino acids.

The table lists this clone with a few counts. The chain joins TRBV15 to TRBJ2-1; 10 bases are shared with TRBD2. V shed 3 bases and J 0 bases; nucleotides not matched to a gene: 14. The CDR3 sequence is 20 residues long. Germline CDR1 and CDR2: LNHNV and YYDKDF (reference sequence). The CDR3 sequence is CATSSKSTSGKTSSYNEQFF. In nucleotides, the CDR3 is TGTGCCACCAGCAGCAAGTCAACTAGCGGGAAGACCAGCTCCTACAATGAGCAGTTCTTC. The whole variable domain, remainder taken from reference TRBV15 and TRBJ2-1, is DAMVIQNPRYQVTQFGKPVTLSCSQTLNHNVMYWYQQKSSQAPKLLFHYYDKDFNNEADTPDNFQSRRPNTSFCFLDIRSPGLGDTAMYLCATSSKSTSGKTSSYNEQFFGPGTRLTVL.

This chain links TRBV7-2 with TRBJ2-7; D is unclear. The V end lost 3 bases, the J end lost 6 bases, and 15 bases lay between the germline ends. Germline V CDR1 and CDR2: SGHTA, FQGNSA. The CDR3 is made up of 14 amino acids. CDR3 coding DNA: TGTGCCAGCAGCTTCACAGCCTCTAATGGCGAGCAGTACTTC. This sequence encodes CASSFTASNGEQYF. The full variable domain, its missing parts supplied by reference TRBV7-2 and TRBJ2-7, is GAGVSQSPSNKVTEKGKDVELRCDPISGHTALYWYRQSLGQGLEFLIYFQGNSAPDKSGLPSDRFSAERTGGSVSTLTIQRTQQEDSAVYLCASSFTASNGEQYFGPGTRLTVT.